The present T cell receptor beta chain was sequenced within a study of Ad26.COV2.S vaccination and SARS-CoV-2 variants. Study information: Into the muscle, Ad26.COV2.S was dosed once or twice, 56 days apart.

Only one count was recorded for this clone. The antigen is undetermined. Study-level points and caveats: Whether participants received vaccine or placebo, their non-spike TCR breadth was similar. Post-vaccination breadth of spike-specific CD8+ and CD4+ T cell responses was reportedly substantial.

Described treatment: approximately 18 received Ad26.COV2.S at low or high dose, single or two shots; about 5 received placebo; per-sample allocation not given. Sampling was done on day 63 after the first vaccine or placebo injection. The CDR3 has 13 amino acids. V shed 6 bases, J shed 5 bases, and the junction held 3 bases outside the gene matches. Method: immunoSEQ multiplex PCR; TCRdb's copy keeps in-frame clones and lacks some. Counted here are about 400,000 clones, approximately 90% occurring once; the ten biggest clones make up approximately 1.9%. The chain carries TRBV12-3 or TRBV12-4 and TRBJ1-1, with 10 bases identical to TRBD1. The sequence was collected from a person aged 18-65 years who received the Ad26.COV2.S COVID-19 vaccine or a placebo. This specimen consisted of peripheral blood, obtained in a trial of Ad26.COV2.S vaccine versus placebo. In DNA, the CDR3 is TGTGCCAGCAGAGTGGGACAGGGGACTGAAGCTTTCTTT. Protein: CASRVGQGTEAFF.